This T cell receptor beta chain originates from a study of blood T cells in healthy people across ages. Healthy Caucasian individuals from Russia aged roughly 6 to 90 served as donors. A note on this clonotype: The antigen is not known.

A second about 6 to 12 cycle PCR used barcoded and J-beta primers. TCRdb ran MiXCR on the 5' RACE reads and lists one entry per CDR3 protein. The table has some 1.5 million distinct CDR3 sequences, 28% seen once; the top ten hold about 7.7%. Study findings and constraints: Any conclusive comparison of naive versus antigen-experienced cells was prevented by using unsorted PBMCs.

Material for sequencing was blood. The sequence came from a woman in her thirties in good health.

DNA of the CDR3: TGTGCTAGTGGTTGGGGGGGATCCTACGAGCAGTACTTC. It codes for CASGWGGSYEQYF. This chain links TRBV12-5 with TRBJ2-7; 7 nucleotides align to TRBD2. This CDR3 has 13 amino acids. Germline V CDR1 and CDR2: LGHNT, FRNRAP. Trimming cost V 4 bases and J 1 base; bases outside gene matches: 1.